The next 30 T cell receptor beta chains were all read from a single sample in a study of blood T cell repertoires in COVID-19. Produced via immunoSEQ multiplex PCR; TCRdb's table is partial and in-frame only. This sample carries around 71,000 clones, roughly 84% of them seen once, and the ten largest clones take approximately 6.9%. The material sequenced was peripheral blood. The origin of the receptors is a young man with COVID-19, enrolled during active disease.

The chain recombines TRBV4-3 with TRBJ2-7, with 9 bases fitting TRBD2. The CDR3 spans 14 residues. Germline CDR1 LGHNA, CDR2 YSLEER. V shed 1 base, J shed 7 bases, and the junction held 5 bases outside the gene matches. The CDR3 DNA reads as TGCGCCAGCAGCCAAGGCGGGGGGGGTAGGGAGCAGTACTTC. It is translated as CASSQGGGGREQYF.

V is TRBV5-1 and J is TRBJ2-7; tentative D call: TRBD2 (6 bases). This CDR3 is built from 13 residues. CDR1 is SGHRS, CDR2 YFSETQ, per germline. V lost 2 bases and J lost 2, with 8 bases in between. The CDR3 sequence: CASSFAGPYEQYF. CDR3 in DNA: TGCGCCAGCAGCTTTGCGGGGCCCTACGAGCAGTACTTC.

This clone was observed a single time. The chain carries TRBV12-3 or TRBV12-4 and TRBJ1-1; tentatively, D is TRBD1 (5 bases). The CDR3 is 13 residues long. V was cut by 7 bases and J by 5 bases, with 14 bases left in between. This CDR3 reads CASNPRGRTEAFF. The DNA for the CDR3 is TGTGCCAGCAACCCACGGGGGAGGACTGAAGCTTTCTTT.

This sequence joins TRBV6-1 and TRBJ2-3; a possible D gene is TRBD2 (7 bases). The germline gives CDR1 MNHNS, CDR2 SASEGT. V gave up 1 base and J gave up 4 bases, with 9 bases separating them. The CDR3 runs 14 residues. CDR3 sequence reads: CASSEGGGADTQYF. For the CDR3, the DNA is TGTGCCAGCAGTGAAGGAGGGGGGGCAGATACGCAGTATTTT.

This clone showed up just a few times. The chain links TRBV7-2 to TRBJ1-1; the D gene is possibly TRBD1 (6 bases). CDR1 and CDR2 from the germline V gene are SGHTA and FQGNSA. The CDR3 extends over 14 amino acids. V lost 3 bases and J 2 bases, leaving 10 bases between the germline ends. CDR3 residues: CASSFHRVNTEAFF. DNA of the CDR3: TGTGCCAGCAGCTTCCACAGGGTTAACACTGAAGCTTTCTTT.

V is TRBV9 and J is TRBJ1-2; D may be TRBD1 (6 bases). Trimming pared 0 bases from V and 4 bases from J, leaving 16 bases between. This CDR3 contains 16 residues. The germline gives CDR1 SGDLS, CDR2 YYNGEE. DNA for the CDR3: TGTGCCAGCAGCGTAGGCTCGGGGACAAATAGCTATGGCTACACCTTC. Translating gives CASSVGSGTNSYGYTF.

V is TRBV5-1 and J is TRBJ1-1, with 9 bases matching TRBD1. Germline values: CDR1 SGHRS, CDR2 YFSETQ. Germline trimming cut 0 bases from V and 4 bases from J; bases unmatched to any gene: 7. The CDR3 totals 16 residues. The CDR3 coding sequence is TGCGCCAGCAGCTTGGGAACGATGACAGGGGGCACTGAAGCTTTCTTT. It codes for CASSLGTMTGGTEAFF.

The chain joins TRBV7-9 to TRBJ1-4; a weak D match, TRBD1 (5 bases). CDR3 size: 15 residues. The germline V gene encodes CDR1 SEHNR and CDR2 FQNEAQ (reference sequence). Trimming took off 4 bases at V and 5 bases at J, with 14 bases between the two ends. This CDR3 is CASSSISRGNEKLFF. DNA of the CDR3: TGTGCCAGCAGCTCAATCAGTAGGGGAAATGAAAAACTGTTTTTT. The full variable domain, in which reference TRBV7-9 and TRBJ1-4 provide the parts outside the CDR3, is DTGVSQNPRHKITKRGQNVTFRCDPISEHNRLYWYRQTLGQGPEFLTYFQNEAQLEKSRLLSDRFSAERPKGSFSTLEIQRTEQGDSAMYLCASSSISRGNEKLFFGSGTQLSVL.

The V gene is TRBV7-2, the J gene TRBJ2-2; 10 bases map to TRBD2. The CDR3 loop spans 16 amino acids. CDR1 and CDR2 (germline): SGHTA, FQGNSA. Trimming at V came to 6 bases and at J to 0 bases, leaving 4 bases not matched to a gene. The CDR3 DNA reads TGTGCCAGCAGGACGGGACTAGCGACGAACACCGGGGAGCTGTTTTTT. It encodes CASRTGLATNTGELFF.

This CDR3 is CASSQQLMNTEAFF. Here the CDR3 DNA reads TGTGCCAGCAGCCAACAGCTCATGAACACTGAAGCTTTCTTT. The chain uses TRBV5-4 and TRBJ1-1; D remains ambiguous. The length of the CDR3 is 14 residues. Trimming removed 4 bases at V and 0 bases at J, with 10 bases between. Germline V CDR1 and CDR2: SGHNT, YYREEE (reference sequence).

As to this clone: Germline is not matched at one junction end, which may reflect a read error. The chain combines TRBV2 with TRBJ1-1, with TRBD1 identical over 9 bases. The CDR3 is made up of 12 amino acids. Germline-derived CDR1 and CDR2 are SNHLY and FYNNEI. Here the CDR3 reads CASSELGDRAVF. CDR3 bases: TGTGCCAGCAGTGAATTGGGGGACAGGGCTGTCTTT.

This clone has just a few counts. The chain is built from TRBV18 and TRBJ1-5; TRBD1 agrees at 8 bases. Losses at the gene ends were 2 bases for V and 7 bases for J; bases not matched to a gene: 13. CDR1 and CDR2 (germline): KGHSH, LQKENI. The CDR3 length is 17 residues. CDR3 sequence: CASSPAPLTGGSQPQHF. CDR3 bases: TGTGCCAGCTCACCAGCCCCTTTAACAGGGGGGAGCCAGCCCCAGCATTTT. Full variable domain (missing parts from reference TRBV18 and TRBJ1-5): NAGVMQNPRHLVRRRGQEARLRCSPMKGHSHVYWYRQLPEEGLKFMVYLQKENIIDESGMPKERFSAEFPKEGPSILRIQQVVRGDSAAYFCASSPAPLTGGSQPQHFGDGTRLSIL.

In this sample, this clone turned up a few times. The chain is built from TRBV4-3 and TRBJ1-2; D gene unclear. Between the trimmed V and J ends, which lost 0 bases and 8 bases, there was a span of 7 bases. The germline CDR1 and CDR2 sequences are LGHNA and YSLEER. The CDR3 has 12 residues. The CDR3 DNA reads as TGCGCCAGCAGCCAAGATTATGGCGGCTACACCTTC. It is translated as CASSQDYGGYTF.

This chain links TRBV10-3 with TRBJ2-1; the match to TRBD2 covers 11 bases. The trim removed 4 bases at V and 1 base at J, leaving 6 bases unmatched. From germline, CDR1 is ENHRY and CDR2 SYGVKD. The CDR3 runs 17 residues. CDR3 amino acids: CAISVGTSGFSYNEQFF. The CDR3, as DNA: TGTGCCATCAGTGTGGGGACTAGCGGATTTTCCTACAATGAGCAGTTCTTC.

This sequence joins TRBV28 and TRBJ1-1, with 7 nucleotides matching TRBD1. This CDR3 contains 16 residues. Germline V gene sequence: CDR1 MDHEN, CDR2 SYDVKM. The junction had 10 bases not matched to a gene; V was cut back by 6 bases and J by 0 bases. CDR3 region: CASSDTDRAVNTEAFF. The CDR3, as DNA: TGTGCCAGCAGCGATACTGACAGGGCAGTGAACACTGAAGCTTTCTTT. Complete variable domain (other parts from reference TRBV28 and TRBJ1-1): DVKVTQSSRYLVKRTGEKVFLECVQDMDHENMFWYRQDPGLGLRLIYFSYDVKMKEKGDIPEGYSVSREKKERFSLILESASTNQTSMYLCASSDTDRAVNTEAFFGQGTRLTVV.

The J gene is TRBJ2-7, the V gene TRBV28; TRBD1 aligns across 10 bases. Trimming removed 6 bases from V and 3 bases from J; junction bases left unmatched: 5. The CDR3 runs to 14 residues. Germline V gene data show CDR1 as MDHEN and CDR2 as SYDVKM. This CDR3 is CASSPGTGVYEQYF. DNA for the CDR3: TGTGCCAGCAGCCCCGGGACAGGGGTCTACGAGCAGTACTTC.

The rearrangement links TRBV30 to TRBJ1-3; D call uncertain. The germline CDR1 and CDR2 sequences are GTSNPN and SVGIG (reference sequence). The CDR3 is 14 amino acids. Trimming stripped 3 bases from V and 1 base from J, with 10 bases between. CDR3 amino acids: CAWSPGTSGNTIYF. Here the CDR3 DNA reads TGTGCCTGGAGCCCAGGAACTTCTGGAAACACCATATATTTT.

The chain couples TRBV19 to TRBJ2-1; no firm D call. CDR3 length: 14 residues. Germline CDR1 and CDR2: LNHDA and SQIVND (reference sequence). The CDR3 is CGSGYSSSYNEQFF. The CDR3 nucleotides are TGTGGGTCCGGTTATTCGAGCTCCTACAATGAGCAGTTCTTC.

This chain connects TRBV28 to TRBJ2-5, with a weak D call TRBD1 (6 bases). The CDR3 consists of 15 residues. The V end was cut by 1 base, the J end by 5 bases, with 14 bases between. The germline gives CDR1 MDHEN, CDR2 SYDVKM. This chain's CDR3 is CASSLSGRGIETQYF. CDR3 DNA sequence: TGTGCCAGCAGTTTATCCGGCAGGGGAATCGAGACCCAGTACTTC.

The genes are TRBV4-1 and TRBJ2-2; D not resolved. The CDR3 length is 13 residues. Trimming took off 0 bases at V and 8 bases at J, with 7 bases between the two ends. From germline, CDR1 is MGHRA and CDR2 YSYEKL. The CDR3 loop reads CASSQEIVGELFF. The CDR3 nucleotides read TGCGCCAGCAGCCAAGAGATAGTAGGGGAGCTGTTTTTT.

The chain is built from TRBV23-1 and TRBJ2-1; no definite D call. TRBV23-1 counts as an open reading frame of uncertain function. The CDR3 spans 12 residues. The V and J ends lost 6 bases and 2 bases respectively, with 5 bases between them. Here the CDR3 reads CASRFTYNEQFF. In DNA, the CDR3 is TGCGCCAGCAGATTCACCTACAATGAGCAGTTCTTC.

This CDR3 is CASSATDRGDTEAFF. The CDR3 coding sequence is TGTGCCAGCAGCGCGACGGACAGGGGGGACACTGAAGCTTTCTTT. The chain has TRBV9 and TRBJ1-1, with 10 bases matching TRBD1. The germline CDR1 and CDR2 sequences are SGDLS and YYNGEE. This CDR3 contains 15 residues. J was trimmed by 3 bases and V by 3 bases; bases with no gene match: 5.

CDR3: CSAGVGVNYGYTF. The CDR3 DNA sequence: TGCAGCGCCGGTGTCGGGGTCAACTATGGCTACACCTTC. The V and J genes are TRBV29-1 and TRBJ1-2; no reliable D call. From germline, CDR1 is SQVTM and CDR2 ANQGSEA. V lost 7 bases to trimming and J lost 2 bases, with 14 bases between them. The CDR3 is made up of 13 amino acids.

The gene calls are TRBV5-1 and TRBJ1-1; no clear D gene. Germline CDR1 and CDR2: SGHRS and YFSETQ. This CDR3 contains 14 residues. The ends were cut back, 2 bases at V and 2 bases at J, with 10 bases in the middle. Here the CDR3 reads CASSFDGVNTEAFF. DNA of the CDR3: TGCGCCAGCAGCTTTGACGGAGTTAACACTGAAGCTTTCTTT.

The rearrangement joins TRBV10-3 to TRBJ2-7; 9 positions match TRBD1. J was trimmed by 2 bases and V by 11 bases; bases with no gene match: 4. Germline V gives CDR1 ENHRY, CDR2 SYGVKD. The length of the CDR3 is 12 residues. CDR3 in amino acids: CASRQGAYEQYF. CDR3 sequence (DNA): TGTGCCTCCAGACAGGGGGCCTACGAGCAGTACTTC.

This chain links TRBV25-1 with TRBJ2-1; TRBD2 might be the D (5 bases). Looked up from germline, CDR1 is MGHDK and CDR2 is SYGVNS. CDR3 length: 11 residues. The V end lost 2 bases, the J end lost 10 bases, and 6 bases lay between the germline ends. The CDR3 loop reads CASSEPGEQFF. The CDR3 coding sequence is TGTGCCAGCAGTGAACCGGGGGAGCAGTTCTTC.

This rearrangement joins TRBV28 to TRBJ1-2; perhaps TRBD1 as D (5 bases). Between the trimmed V and J ends, which lost 6 bases and 3 bases, there was a span of 8 bases. Germline CDR1 MDHEN, CDR2 SYDVKM. The CDR3 loop spans 12 amino acids. CDR3 sequence (DNA): TGTGCCAGCAGATTGACAGACTATGGCTACACCTTC. Encoded protein: CASRLTDYGYTF.

This rearrangement joins TRBV5-6 to TRBJ2-7; 9 nucleotides align to TRBD1. This CDR3 spans 16 amino acids. V shed 6 bases and J 2 bases; nucleotides not matched to a gene: 12. The germline CDR1 and CDR2 sequences are SGHDT and YYEEEE. This CDR3 is CASIPKGTGRTYEQYF. CDR3 DNA sequence: TGTGCCAGCATCCCAAAGGGGACAGGGAGAACCTACGAGCAGTACTTC.

The chain joins TRBV6-2 or TRBV6-3 to TRBJ1-3; D ambiguous. The V and J ends lost 5 bases and 0 bases respectively, with 11 bases between them. Germline V gives CDR1 MNHEY, CDR2 SVGEGT. This CDR3 comprises 15 residues. CDR3 bases: TGTGCCAGCAGTGGAGGACGGCACTCTGGAAACACCATATATTTT. Translating it yields CASSGGRHSGNTIYF.

This clone was detected once. CDR3 sequence: CASGPQGQSTEAFF. CDR3 nucleotides: TGTGCCAGCGGGCCCCAAGGACAGTCCACTGAAGCTTTCTTT. The chain joins TRBV7-9 to TRBJ1-1; the D gene is possibly TRBD1 (6 bases). This CDR3 comprises 14 residues. V lost 8 bases and J 4 bases, leaving 17 bases between the germline ends. CDR1 and CDR2 from the germline V gene are SEHNR and FQNEAQ (reference sequence).